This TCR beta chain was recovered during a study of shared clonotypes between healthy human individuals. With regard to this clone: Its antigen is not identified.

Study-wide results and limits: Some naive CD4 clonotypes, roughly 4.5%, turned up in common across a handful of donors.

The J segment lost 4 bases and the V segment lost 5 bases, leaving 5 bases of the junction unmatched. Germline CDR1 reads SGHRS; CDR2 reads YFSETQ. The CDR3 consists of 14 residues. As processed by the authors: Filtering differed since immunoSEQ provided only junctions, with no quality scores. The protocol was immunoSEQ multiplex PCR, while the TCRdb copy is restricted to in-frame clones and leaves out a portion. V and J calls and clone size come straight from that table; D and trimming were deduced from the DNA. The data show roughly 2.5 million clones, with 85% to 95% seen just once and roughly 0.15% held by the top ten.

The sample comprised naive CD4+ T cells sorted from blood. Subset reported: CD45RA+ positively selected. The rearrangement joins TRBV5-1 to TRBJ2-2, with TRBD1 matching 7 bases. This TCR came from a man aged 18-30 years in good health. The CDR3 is CASRVDRVTGELFF. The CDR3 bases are TGCGCCAGCAGAGTTGACAGGGTCACCGGGGAGCTGTTTTTT.